Included here is one T cell receptor beta chain sequence, with context. Trimming took off 2 bases at V and 3 bases at J, with 11 bases between the two ends. CDR1 is SEHNR and CDR2 is FQNEAQ in the germline V gene (reference sequence). CDR3 length: 14 residues. These data come from a study of blood T cells in healthy people across ages. A second about 6 to 12 cycle PCR used barcoded and J-beta primers. TCRdb reprocessed the 5' RACE reads with MiXCR, giving one entry per CDR3 protein. Of 650,000 to 950,000 distinct CDR3 sequences listed, 44% are singletons. This chain links TRBV7-9 with TRBJ2-7; no clear D gene. This sequence was found in a man aged 60-69 years in good health. The specimen was blood. The CDR3 protein is CASSLSWVDYEQYF. The CDR3 nucleotides read TGTGCCAGCAGCTTATCCTGGGTAGACTACGAGCAGTACTTC.